The 2 T cell receptor beta chains below all came from one sample that was sequenced in a study of T cells expressing NK-cell markers. TCRdb re-called the 5' RACE reads and gives one entry per CDR3 protein, without DNA. The sample's table shows around 380,000 distinct CDR3 sequences. The sequencing input was blood T cells: a sorted CD56 or NKG2C T cell subset, CD4+ or CD8+ T cells, or bulk PBMC T cells (not recorded which). These receptors originate from a woman between 50 and 59 years old in good health.

The chain recombines TRBV6-2 or TRBV6-3 with TRBJ2-2; TCRdb reports TRBD2, a call that lacks DNA to check it against. This CDR3 contains 14 residues. Germline V gives CDR1 MNHEY, CDR2 SVGEGT. The chain's CDR3 is CASSSLAGGGELFF.

The V call is TRBV7-3, the J call TRBJ2-7; TCRdb indicates TRBD1, and absent DNA this call remains unverified. The CDR3 is 14 residues long. Germline CDR1 reads SGHTA; CDR2 reads FQGTGA. This CDR3 reads CASSSSRVGYEQYF.